Here is one TCR beta chain with its context. The antigen is not known. The sample is drawn from a study of Ad26.COV2.S vaccination and SARS-CoV-2 variants. Whole-study results and caveats: Analytic work on TCR breadth and depth might have understated the full extent of total T cell responses.

Sequencing was performed with immunoSEQ multiplex PCR; in TCRdb, only in-frame clones are kept and a portion is missing. The sample contains 380,000 or so clones, 83% of which appear only once. Treatment meaning: about 20 received Ad26.COV2.S at low or high dose, single or two shots; about 5 received placebo; per-sample allocation not given. Sampling was done on day 63 after the first vaccine or placebo injection. The donor was a Boston adult aged 18-55 years. Germline assignment: CDR1 LNHNV and CDR2 YYDKDF (reference sequence). V was clipped by 2 bases and J by 4 bases; unmatched bases: 2. The CDR3 loop spans 14 amino acids.

The receptor was derived from a person aged 18-65 years who received the Ad26.COV2.S COVID-19 vaccine or a placebo. The chain recombines TRBV15 with TRBJ1-5, with 7 bases aligning to TRBD1. The specimen was peripheral blood, collected in a trial of Ad26.COV2.S vaccine versus placebo. The DNA of the CDR3 is TGTGCCACCAGCAGAAAGGGGGCGAATCAGCCCCAGCATTTT. It codes for CATSRKGANQPQHF.